This T cell receptor beta chain is drawn from a study of blood T cell repertoires in COVID-19. Study as a whole: Collection of acute and convalescent COVID-19 samples took place in the United States, Italy and Spain.

The repertoire was sequenced with immunoSEQ multiplex PCR; TCRdb's copy has only in-frame clones and lacks some. Here the sample spans about 210,000 clones, about 76% being singletons. Losses at the gene ends were 4 bases for V and 2 bases for J; bases not matched to a gene: 3. This CDR3 is built from 15 residues. Germline CDR1 SGHRS, CDR2 YFSETQ. The clonotype was recovered from a woman aged 45-65 years with acute COVID-19. What was sequenced was PBMCs or T cells enriched from blood (not recorded which). V and J are TRBV5-1 and TRBJ2-7; TRBD2 agrees at 13 bases. CDR3 sequence: CASSTGLAGAYEQYF. CDR3 DNA sequence: TGCGCCAGCAGCACAGGACTAGCGGGAGCCTACGAGCAGTACTTC. Full variable domain (outside the CDR3, taken from reference TRBV5-1 and TRBJ2-7): KAGVTQTPRYLIKTRGQQVTLSCSPISGHRSVSWYQQTPGQGLQFLFEYFSETQRNKGNFPGRFSGRQFSNSRSEMNVSTLELGDSALYLCASSTGLAGAYEQYFGPGTRLTVT.